The 24 T cell receptor beta chains reported below all come from one sample, sequenced in a study of early T cells in non-severe SARS-CoV-2 infection. MiXCR, applied by TCRdb to the 5' RACE reads, yields one record per CDR3 protein. The repertoire holds roughly 25,000 distinct CDR3 sequences, with 4.2% as singletons. What was sequenced was whole blood. The receptors here all came from an adult who was a healthcare worker with PCR-confirmed SARS-CoV-2 infection or an uninfected control (not recorded which).

This chain links TRBV11-3 with TRBJ2-1; D not resolved. The CDR3 contains 13 residues. Germline CDR1 and CDR2: SGHNT and YENEEA. Between the trimmed V and J ends, which lost 4 bases and 5 bases, there was a span of 9 bases. The CDR3 protein is CASSSGRDNEQFF. DNA of the CDR3: TGTGCCAGCAGCTCGGGCAGAGACAATGAGCAGTTCTTC.

This clonotype was seen at least ten times. CDR3 residues: CAWSPGHLNTEAFF. CDR3 nucleotide sequence: TGTGCCTGGAGCCCGGGACACCTGAACACTGAAGCTTTCTTT. The chain recombines TRBV30 with TRBJ1-1, with D tentatively TRBD1 (6 bases). V was trimmed by 3 bases and J by 0 bases, leaving 11 bases between them. Looked up from germline, CDR1 is GTSNPN and CDR2 is SVGIG (reference sequence). The CDR3 is 14 residues long. Supplemented by reference TRBV30 and TRBJ1-1, the full variable domain reads SQTIHQWPATLVQPVGSPLSLECTVEGTSNPNLYWYRQAAGRGLQLLFYSVGIGQISSEVPQNLSASRPQDRQFILSSKKLLLSDSGFYLCAWSPGHLNTEAFFGQGTRLTVV.

This clonotype has ten or more counts. The V call is TRBV30, the J call TRBJ2-7, with TRBD1 as a possible D gene (5 bases). Trimming took 3 bases from V and 1 from J, leaving 10 bases between them. The CDR3 runs 13 residues. Germline V gene lookup returns CDR1 GTSNPN and CDR2 SVGIG (reference sequence). The CDR3 reads CAWSRQISYEQYF. CDR3 in DNA: TGTGCCTGGAGCCGACAGATATCCTACGAGCAGTACTTC.

This clonotype was counted at least ten times. The gene calls are TRBV3-1 and TRBJ2-2; possible D gene TRBD1, 6 bases. This CDR3 comprises 17 residues. Between the trimmed V and J ends, which lost 4 bases and 4 bases, there was a span of 19 bases. Germline V gives CDR1 LGHDT, CDR2 YNNKEL (reference sequence). The CDR3 here is CASSPQGGRKGTGELFF. In DNA form, the CDR3 reads TGTGCCAGCAGCCCCCAAGGGGGACGCAAGGGCACCGGGGAGCTGTTTTTT.

V usage is TRBV7-2 and J usage is TRBJ2-5; 10 positions agree with TRBD2. CDR1 is SGHTA and CDR2 is FQGNSA in the germline V gene. The CDR3 spans 15 residues. With V trimmed by 2 bases and J by 4 bases, 4 bases remained unmatched. The CDR3 here is CASSLKLAGVETQYF. CDR3 bases: TGTGCCAGCAGCTTAAAGCTAGCGGGAGTAGAGACCCAGTACTTC. The full variable domain, completed using reference TRBV7-2 and TRBJ2-5, is GAGVSQSPSNKVTEKGKDVELRCDPISGHTALYWYRQSLGQGLEFLIYFQGNSAPDKSGLPSDRFSAERTGGSVSTLTIQRTQQEDSAVYLCASSLKLAGVETQYFGPGTRLLVL.

This clonotype was recorded at least ten times. V gene TRBV29-1 combines with J gene TRBJ2-7; 7 bases fit TRBD2. Germline CDR1 SQVTM, CDR2 ANQGSEA. The V segment lost 2 bases and the J segment 5 bases; nucleotides outside the gene matches: 12. This CDR3 is 15 amino acids long. CDR3 bases: TGCAGCGTTGAACTTCCGAGGCGGGAGACGAACGAGCAGTACTTC. Amino acid sequence: CSVELPRRETNEQYF.

This clonotype was counted many times. The rearrangement uses TRBV20-1 and TRBJ2-1; 9 positions match TRBD2. In germline, CDR1 is DFQATT, CDR2 SNEGSKA (reference sequence). CDR3 length equals 16 residues. V lost 0 bases to trimming and J lost 3 bases; unmatched junction nucleotides: 6. The CDR3 region has the DNA TGCAGTGCTAGAGACCGAGCGGGAGGTATCTACAATGAGCAGTTCTTC. Amino acid sequence: CSARDRAGGIYNEQFF.

Concerning this clonotype: Possible read error: a much larger clone is one base away. This chain connects TRBV19 to TRBJ2-7, with 7 bases aligning to TRBD2. CDR3 length: 13 amino acids. Germline V gene lookup returns CDR1 LNHDA and CDR2 SQIVND (reference sequence). CDR3 nucleotide sequence: TGTGCCAGTAGTACGGGACTATCCTCCGAGCAGTACTTC. Its protein product is CASSTGLSSEQYF.

The J gene is TRBJ1-3, the V gene TRBV30; a weak D match, TRBD1 (5 bases). Germline lookup yields CDR1 GTSNPN and CDR2 SVGIG (reference sequence). The CDR3 contains 16 residues. V was pared by 0 bases and J by 7 bases, with 19 bases between. This CDR3 is CAWSVPPTYGTNTIYF. The DNA of the CDR3 is TGTGCCTGGAGTGTACCCCCGACATACGGGACGAACACCATATATTTT.

This clonotype was seen repeatedly, ten times or more. The rearrangement links TRBV11-2 to TRBJ2-7, with D possibly being TRBD2 (5 bases). The ends were cut back, 4 bases at V and 9 bases at J, with 13 bases in the middle. This CDR3 region has 12 residues. Germline assignment: CDR1 SGHAT and CDR2 FQNNGV. The CDR3 is CASSSGPRVQYF. CDR3 nucleotide sequence: TGTGCCAGCAGCTCTGGGCCGCGGGTGCAGTACTTC.

This clonotype was found many times. The chain carries TRBV4-1 and TRBJ1-1; D remains unclear. Trimming stripped 0 bases from V and 6 bases from J, with 11 bases between. This CDR3 is built from 14 residues. Germline V gene data show CDR1 as MGHRA and CDR2 as YSYEKL. In DNA form, the CDR3 reads TGCGCCAGCAGCCAAGATGCCCGCCGGCCTGAAGCTTTCTTT. Its translation is CASSQDARRPEAFF.

This clonotype came up many times. This rearrangement joins TRBV30 to TRBJ1-4; D gene uncertain. This CDR3 contains 16 residues. CDR1 is GTSNPN, CDR2 SVGIG, per germline (reference sequence). Trimming pared 0 bases from V and 4 bases from J, leaving 15 bases between. The CDR3 loop is CAWSVPLSGFNEKLFF. Here the CDR3 DNA reads TGTGCCTGGAGTGTACCGCTCAGCGGGTTTAATGAAAAACTGTTTTTT.

This clonotype was recorded many times. CDR3 protein: CASSFLVGREETQYF. As DNA, the CDR3 is TGCGCCAGCAGCTTTTTGGTCGGCAGGGAAGAGACCCAGTACTTC. The rearrangement links TRBV5-1 to TRBJ2-5, with D possibly TRBD1 on 5 matching bases. In germline, CDR1 is SGHRS, CDR2 YFSETQ. This CDR3 spans 15 amino acids. Trimming pared 2 bases from V and 3 bases from J, leaving 14 bases between. Together with reference TRBV5-1 and TRBJ2-5, the CDR3 gives the full variable domain: KAGVTQTPRYLIKTRGQQVTLSCSPISGHRSVSWYQQTPGQGLQFLFEYFSETQRNKGNFPGRFSGRQFSNSRSEMNVSTLELGDSALYLCASSFLVGREETQYFGPGTRLLVL.

This clonotype was seen at least ten times. The chain links TRBV3-1 to TRBJ2-7; D is unresolved. Germline V CDR1 and CDR2: LGHDT, YNNKEL (reference sequence). Trimming stripped 2 bases from V and 2 bases from J, with 16 bases between. This CDR3 is built from 16 residues. In DNA form, the CDR3 reads TGTGCCAGCAGCCAATCTCCGGGCCTGAAGCCCTACGAGCAGTACTTC. Encoded protein: CASSQSPGLKPYEQYF.

Comments on this clonotype: With a much larger clone just one base away, this may be a read error. The rearrangement uses TRBV5-4 and TRBJ2-1; maybe TRBD1 (5 bases). Germline loops: CDR1 SGHNT, CDR2 YYREEE (reference sequence). Trimming took off 4 bases at V and 6 bases at J, with 8 bases between the two ends. The CDR3 covers 12 residues. The CDR3 sequence: CASSLDINEQFF. Written as DNA, the CDR3 is TGTGCCAGCAGCCTGGACATCAATGAGCAGTTCTTC.

This clonotype was found a few times. V gene TRBV14 combines with J gene TRBJ2-1; D is perhaps TRBD1 (6 bases). The CDR3 length is 15 residues. V was cut by 0 bases and J by 9 bases, with 15 bases left in between. Germline V lookup: CDR1 SGHDN, CDR2 FVKESK. CDR3 DNA: TGTGCCAGCAGCCAAGAGGGTCGAGGGGGATTTGAGCAGTTCTTC. Its protein product is CASSQEGRGGFEQFF.

This clonotype occurred many times. The rearrangement joins TRBV20-1 to TRBJ2-2; TRBD2 matches at 9 bases. This CDR3 comprises 14 residues. V was clipped by 3 bases and J by 1 base; unmatched bases: 0. Germline assignment: CDR1 DFQATT and CDR2 SNEGSKA (reference sequence). CDR3 in DNA: TGCAGTGCTAGTAGCGGGGGGAACACCGGGGAGCTGTTTTTT. Protein sequence: CSASSGGNTGELFF.

This clonotype occurred a few times. V usage is TRBV28 and J usage is TRBJ2-7, with D perhaps TRBD2 (5 bases). Germline V gene sequence: CDR1 MDHEN, CDR2 SYDVKM. The CDR3 extends over 15 amino acids. The germline V and J ends were trimmed by 6 bases and 1 base, with 16 bases remaining between them. Here the CDR3 DNA reads TGTGCCAGCAGAGACACGGAGGAAGCATCCTACGAGCAGTACTTC. It encodes CASRDTEEASYEQYF. The full variable domain, its missing parts supplied by reference TRBV28 and TRBJ2-7, is DVKVTQSSRYLVKRTGEKVFLECVQDMDHENMFWYRQDPGLGLRLIYFSYDVKMKEKGDIPEGYSVSREKKERFSLILESASTNQTSMYLCASRDTEEASYEQYFGPGTRLTVT.

The gene calls are TRBV3-1 and TRBJ2-3; 13 nucleotides line up with TRBD2. CDR1 is LGHDT, CDR2 YNNKEL, per germline (reference sequence). Trimming at V came to 4 bases and at J to 4 bases, leaving 8 bases not matched to a gene. This CDR3 contains 17 residues. CDR3 sequence reads: CASSLYVTSGRPDTQYF. The DNA for the CDR3 is TGTGCCAGCAGCCTATATGTGACTAGCGGGAGGCCAGATACGCAGTATTTT.

This clonotype turned up a few times. This sequence joins TRBV20-1 and TRBJ1-3; possible D gene TRBD1, 5 bases. Trimming stripped 4 bases from V and 4 bases from J, with 20 bases between. The CDR3 spans 16 residues. CDR1 and CDR2 from the germline V gene are DFQATT and SNEGSKA (reference sequence). The CDR3 region has the DNA TGCAGTGCTACCCCGGGGAGCAGGGCGGGAGGAAACACCATATATTTT. As protein: CSATPGSRAGGNTIYF.

The chain has TRBV28 and TRBJ2-7, with D uncertain. Germline V lookup: CDR1 MDHEN, CDR2 SYDVKM. V lost 6 bases and J 2 bases, leaving 14 bases between the germline ends. This CDR3 has 14 amino acids. This CDR3 reads CASSPLHPPYEQYF. CDR3 bases: TGTGCCAGCAGCCCCCTACACCCGCCCTACGAGCAGTACTTC.

This clonotype has a count of ten or more. The V gene is TRBV5-1, the J gene TRBJ2-2; 7 positions agree with TRBD1. V shed 2 bases, J shed 4 bases, and the junction held 8 bases outside the gene matches. The CDR3 sequence is 16 residues long. The germline V gene encodes CDR1 SGHRS and CDR2 YFSETQ. The CDR3 protein is CASSFLTGVTTGELFF. The DNA of the CDR3 is TGCGCCAGCAGCTTTCTTACAGGGGTGACCACCGGGGAGCTGTTTTTT.

J is TRBJ2-5 and V is TRBV5-1; 7 bases are shared with TRBD2. The CDR3 runs to 15 residues. After removal of 7 bases from V and 2 bases from J, the junction contained 11 bases not matched to a gene. Germline V gene lookup returns CDR1 SGHRS and CDR2 YFSETQ. CDR3 in amino acids: CASLRGGSLQETQYF. In nucleotides, the CDR3 is TGCGCCAGCCTGCGCGGCGGGAGCTTACAAGAGACCCAGTACTTC. The full variable domain, completed using reference TRBV5-1 and TRBJ2-5, is KAGVTQTPRYLIKTRGQQVTLSCSPISGHRSVSWYQQTPGQGLQFLFEYFSETQRNKGNFPGRFSGRQFSNSRSEMNVSTLELGDSALYLCASLRGGSLQETQYFGPGTRLLVL.

This clonotype came up many times. V is TRBV3-1 and J is TRBJ2-2; TRBD2 agrees at 9 bases. The CDR3 spans 16 residues. Germline CDR1 LGHDT, CDR2 YNNKEL (reference sequence). V was pared by 5 bases and J by 1 base, with 5 bases of the junction left unmatched. The CDR3 region has the DNA TGTGCCAGCAGCTCGAGCGGGAGGAGGAACACCGGGGAGCTGTTTTTT. Residues: CASSSSGRRNTGELFF.